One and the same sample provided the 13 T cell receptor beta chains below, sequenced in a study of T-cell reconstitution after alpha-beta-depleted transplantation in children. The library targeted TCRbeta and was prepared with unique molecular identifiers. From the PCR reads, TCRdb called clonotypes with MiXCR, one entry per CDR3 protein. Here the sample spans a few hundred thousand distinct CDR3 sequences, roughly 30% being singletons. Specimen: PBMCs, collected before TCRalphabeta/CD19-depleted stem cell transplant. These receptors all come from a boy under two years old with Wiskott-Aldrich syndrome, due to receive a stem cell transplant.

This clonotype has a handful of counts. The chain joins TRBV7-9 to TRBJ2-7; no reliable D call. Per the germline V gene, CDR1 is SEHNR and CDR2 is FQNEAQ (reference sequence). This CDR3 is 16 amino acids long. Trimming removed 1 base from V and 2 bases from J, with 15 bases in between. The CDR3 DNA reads TGTGCCAGCAGCTTAGGGCCAAGGAGTTTGGCCTACGAGCAGTACTTC. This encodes CASSLGPRSLAYEQYF. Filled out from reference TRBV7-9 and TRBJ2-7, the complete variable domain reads DTGVSQNPRHKITKRGQNVTFRCDPISEHNRLYWYRQTLGQGPEFLTYFQNEAQLEKSRLLSDRFSAERPKGSFSTLEIQRTEQGDSAMYLCASSLGPRSLAYEQYFGPGTRLTVT.

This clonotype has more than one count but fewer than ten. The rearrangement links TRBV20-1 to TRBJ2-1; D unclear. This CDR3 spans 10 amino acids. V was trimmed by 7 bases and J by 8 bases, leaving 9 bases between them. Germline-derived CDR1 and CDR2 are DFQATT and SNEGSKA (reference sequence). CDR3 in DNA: TGCAGTGGTCTCCGCGATGAGCAGTTCTTC. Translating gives CSGLRDEQFF.

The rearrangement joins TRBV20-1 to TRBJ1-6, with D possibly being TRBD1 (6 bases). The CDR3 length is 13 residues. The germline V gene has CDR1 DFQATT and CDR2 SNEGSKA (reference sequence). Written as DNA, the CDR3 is TGCAGCATATCCGCAGGGGTTGGATCACCCCTCCACTTT. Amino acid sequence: CSISAGVGSPLHF.

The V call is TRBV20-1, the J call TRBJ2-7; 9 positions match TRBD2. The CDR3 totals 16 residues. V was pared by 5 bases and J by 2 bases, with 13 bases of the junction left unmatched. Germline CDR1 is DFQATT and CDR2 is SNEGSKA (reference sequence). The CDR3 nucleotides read TGCAGTGCTCCCGGCCTTAGCGGGAGTCCCACCTACGAGCAGTACTTC. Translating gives CSAPGLSGSPTYEQYF.

The DNA for the CDR3 is TGCGCCAGCAGTACTATCGTCGAAGGGACTGAAGCTTTCTTT. Amino acid sequence: CASSTIVEGTEAFF. The chain joins TRBV5-1 to TRBJ1-1; no firm D call. This CDR3 contains 14 residues. The germline CDR1 and CDR2 sequences are SGHRS and YFSETQ. V was shortened by 5 bases and J by 5 bases, with 16 bases between the two germline ends.

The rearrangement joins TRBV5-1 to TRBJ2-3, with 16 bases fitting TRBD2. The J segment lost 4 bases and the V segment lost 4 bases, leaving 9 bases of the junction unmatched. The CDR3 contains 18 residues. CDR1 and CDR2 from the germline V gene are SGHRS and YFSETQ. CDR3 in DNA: TGCGCCAGCAGCCCGGGACTGGGGACTAGCGGGAGGGCAGATACGCAGTATTTT. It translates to CASSPGLGTSGRADTQYF.

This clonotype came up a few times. CDR3 sequence reads: CASSLSPLGGPDTQYF. CDR3 coding DNA: TGCGCCAGCAGCTTGAGCCCCCTAGGAGGACCTGATACGCAGTATTTT. The chain carries TRBV5-1 and TRBJ2-3; D may be TRBD2 (5 bases). The V end lost 1 base, the J end lost 6 bases, and 18 bases lay between the germline ends. This CDR3 has 16 amino acids. Germline V gene sequence: CDR1 SGHRS, CDR2 YFSETQ.

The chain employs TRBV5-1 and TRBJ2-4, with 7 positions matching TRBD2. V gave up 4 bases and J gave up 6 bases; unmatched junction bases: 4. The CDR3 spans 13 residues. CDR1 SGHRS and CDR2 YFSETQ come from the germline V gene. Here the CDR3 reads CASSLGGINIQYF. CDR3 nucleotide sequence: TGCGCCAGCAGCCTGGGAGGGATAAACATTCAGTACTTC.

CDR3 loop: CASSLESQGAATTEAFF. The CDR3 DNA reads TGTGCCAGCAGCTTAGAATCTCAGGGGGCGGCGACCACTGAAGCTTTCTTT. The chain links TRBV11-2 to TRBJ1-1, with TRBD1 identical over 8 bases. The CDR3 spans 17 residues. V was clipped by 0 bases and J by 4 bases; unmatched bases: 10. Germline V gene sequence: CDR1 SGHAT, CDR2 FQNNGV.

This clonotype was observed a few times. The CDR3 spells CASSPVELAYHNEQFF. For the CDR3, the DNA is TGTGCCAGCTCACCGGTAGAACTAGCGTACCACAATGAGCAGTTCTTC. This sequence joins TRBV18 and TRBJ2-1, with 7 bases lining up with TRBD2. Germline V lookup: CDR1 KGHSH, CDR2 LQKENI. The J segment lost 5 bases and the V segment lost 3 bases, leaving 10 bases of the junction unmatched. This CDR3 has 16 residues.

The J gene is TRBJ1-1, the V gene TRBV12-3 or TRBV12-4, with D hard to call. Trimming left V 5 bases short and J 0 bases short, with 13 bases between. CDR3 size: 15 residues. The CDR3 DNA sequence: TGTGCCAGCAGTCCCCGGGCGGGATTGAACACTGAAGCTTTCTTT. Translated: CASSPRAGLNTEAFF.

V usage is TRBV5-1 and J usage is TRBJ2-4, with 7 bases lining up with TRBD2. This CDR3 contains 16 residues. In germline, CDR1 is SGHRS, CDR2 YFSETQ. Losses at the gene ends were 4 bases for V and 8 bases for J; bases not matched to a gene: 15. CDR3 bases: TGCGCCAGCAGCCCTACAACTAGCGTAGGTCAGTACATTCAGTACTTC. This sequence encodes CASSPTTSVGQYIQYF.

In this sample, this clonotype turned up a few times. CDR3 region: CASSFAGSNQPQHF. The CDR3 DNA sequence: TGTGCCAGCAGCTTTGCAGGGAGCAATCAGCCCCAGCATTTT. This chain joins TRBV7-2 and TRBJ1-5, with D perhaps matching TRBD1 (5 bases). Germline V lookup: CDR1 SGHTA, CDR2 FQGNSA. V lost 3 bases and J 1 base, leaving 7 bases between the germline ends. The CDR3 is 14 amino acids.